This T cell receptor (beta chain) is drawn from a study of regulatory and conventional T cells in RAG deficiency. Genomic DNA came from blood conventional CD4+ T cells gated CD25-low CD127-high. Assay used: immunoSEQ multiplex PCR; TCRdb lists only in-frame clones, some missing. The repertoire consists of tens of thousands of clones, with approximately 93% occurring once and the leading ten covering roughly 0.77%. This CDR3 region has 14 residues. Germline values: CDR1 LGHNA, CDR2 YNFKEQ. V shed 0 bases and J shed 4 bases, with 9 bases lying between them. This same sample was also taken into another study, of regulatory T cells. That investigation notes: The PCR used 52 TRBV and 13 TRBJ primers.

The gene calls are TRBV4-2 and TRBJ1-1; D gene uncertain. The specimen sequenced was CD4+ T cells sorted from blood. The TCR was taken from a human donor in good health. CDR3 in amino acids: CASSQDLEGTEAFF. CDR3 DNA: TGTGCCAGCAGCCAAGACTTGGAAGGCACTGAAGCTTTCTTT.